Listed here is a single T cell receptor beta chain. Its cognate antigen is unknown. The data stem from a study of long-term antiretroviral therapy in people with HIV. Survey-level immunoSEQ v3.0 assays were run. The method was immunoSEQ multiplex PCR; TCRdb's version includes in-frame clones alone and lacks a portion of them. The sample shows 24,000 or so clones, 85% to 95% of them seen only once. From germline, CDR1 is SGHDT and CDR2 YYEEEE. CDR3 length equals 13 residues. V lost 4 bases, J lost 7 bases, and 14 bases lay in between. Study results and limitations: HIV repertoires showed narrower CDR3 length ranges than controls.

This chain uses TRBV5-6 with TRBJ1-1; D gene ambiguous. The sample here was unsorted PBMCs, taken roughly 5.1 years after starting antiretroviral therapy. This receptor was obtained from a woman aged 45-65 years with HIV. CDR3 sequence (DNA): TGTGCCAGCAGCCAATTCGGACGCGGTGAAGCTTTCTTT. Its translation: CASSQFGRGEAFF.